The clone carrying this T cell receptor (beta chain) was counted many times. TCRdb passed the multiplex PCR reads through MiXCR, listing each CDR3 protein once. This sample has tens of thousands of distinct CDR3 sequences, with over 60% found just once. The length of the CDR3 is 15 residues. The trim removed 4 bases at V and 1 base at J, leaving 2 bases unmatched. Germline CDR1 and CDR2: SGHRS and YFSETQ. The entry originates in a study of breast tumors, draining lymph nodes, adjacent tissues. Source material: tumor-adjacent breast tissue. The genes are TRBV5-1 and TRBJ2-1; the match to TRBD2 covers 10 bases. This clonotype originated in a female donor with breast cancer. Some clones in this sample may be carry-over from other donors' samples. CDR3 sequence (DNA): TGCGCCAGCAGCCCAGCGGGAGGGTCCTACAATGAGCAGTTCTTC. Residues: CASSPAGGSYNEQFF.